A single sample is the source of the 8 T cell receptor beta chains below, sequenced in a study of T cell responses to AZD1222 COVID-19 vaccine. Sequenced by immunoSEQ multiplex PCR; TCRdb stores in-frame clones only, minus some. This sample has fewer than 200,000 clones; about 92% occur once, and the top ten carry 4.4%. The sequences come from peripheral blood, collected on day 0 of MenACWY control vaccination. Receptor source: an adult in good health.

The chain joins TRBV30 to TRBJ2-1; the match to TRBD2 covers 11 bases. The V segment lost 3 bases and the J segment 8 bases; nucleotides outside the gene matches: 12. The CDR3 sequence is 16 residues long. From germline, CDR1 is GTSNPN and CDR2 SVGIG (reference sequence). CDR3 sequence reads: CAWRVGIAGGRDEQFF. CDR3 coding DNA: TGTGCCTGGAGAGTGGGAATAGCGGGAGGGAGGGATGAGCAGTTCTTC. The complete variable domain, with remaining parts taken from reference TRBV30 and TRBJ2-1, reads SQTIHQWPATLVQPVGSPLSLECTVEGTSNPNLYWYRQAAGRGLQLLFYSVGIGQISSEVPQNLSASRPQDRQFILSSKKLLLSDSGFYLCAWRVGIAGGRDEQFFGPGTRLTVL.

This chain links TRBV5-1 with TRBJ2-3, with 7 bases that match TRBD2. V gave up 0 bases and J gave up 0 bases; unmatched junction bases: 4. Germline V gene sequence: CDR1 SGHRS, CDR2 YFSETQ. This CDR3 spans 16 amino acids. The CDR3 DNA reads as TGCGCCAGCAGCTTGGTCCTGGGAGGGAGCACAGATACGCAGTATTTT. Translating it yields CASSLVLGGSTDTQYF. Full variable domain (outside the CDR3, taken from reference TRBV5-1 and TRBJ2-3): KAGVTQTPRYLIKTRGQQVTLSCSPISGHRSVSWYQQTPGQGLQFLFEYFSETQRNKGNFPGRFSGRQFSNSRSEMNVSTLELGDSALYLCASSLVLGGSTDTQYFGPGTRLTVL.

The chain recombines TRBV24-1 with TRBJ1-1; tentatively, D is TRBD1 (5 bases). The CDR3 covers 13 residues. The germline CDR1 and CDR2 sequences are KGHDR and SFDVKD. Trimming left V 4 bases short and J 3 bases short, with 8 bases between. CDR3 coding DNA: TGTGCCACCAGTGAGGACACTGACACTGAAGCTTTCTTT. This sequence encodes CATSEDTDTEAFF.

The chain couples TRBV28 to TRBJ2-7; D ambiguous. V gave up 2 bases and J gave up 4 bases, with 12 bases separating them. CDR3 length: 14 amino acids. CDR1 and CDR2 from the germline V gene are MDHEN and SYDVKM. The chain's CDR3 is CASSLERLLYEQYF. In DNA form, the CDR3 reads TGTGCCAGCAGTTTAGAGCGTCTCCTGTACGAGCAGTACTTC.

CDR3 in DNA: TGTGCCAGCAGCCCAAGTGAGTGGCGGATAAACAATGAGCAGTTCTTC. This codes for CASSPSEWRINNEQFF. The chain links TRBV27 to TRBJ2-1; D not resolved. The V and J ends lost 6 bases and 5 bases respectively, with 20 bases between them. The CDR3 runs 16 residues. The germline gives CDR1 MNHEY, CDR2 SMNVEV (reference sequence).

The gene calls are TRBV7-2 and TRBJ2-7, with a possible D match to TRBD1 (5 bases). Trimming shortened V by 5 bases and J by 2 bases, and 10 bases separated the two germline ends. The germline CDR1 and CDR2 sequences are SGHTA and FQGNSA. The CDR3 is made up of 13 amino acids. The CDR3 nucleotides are TGTGCCAGCAGCAAGGACATCCCCTACGAGCAGTACTTC. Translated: CASSKDIPYEQYF.

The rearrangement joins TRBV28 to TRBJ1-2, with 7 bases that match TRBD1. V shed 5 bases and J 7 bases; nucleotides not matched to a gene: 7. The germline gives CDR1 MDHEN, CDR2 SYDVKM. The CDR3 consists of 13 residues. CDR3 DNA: TGTGCCAGCAGTCCAGGACAGGCGGTTGGCTACACCTTC. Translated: CASSPGQAVGYTF.

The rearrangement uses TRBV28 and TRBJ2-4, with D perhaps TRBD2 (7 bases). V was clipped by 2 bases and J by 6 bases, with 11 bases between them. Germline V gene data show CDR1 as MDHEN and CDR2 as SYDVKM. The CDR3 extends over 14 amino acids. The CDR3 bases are TGTGCCAGCAGTTTAACAGGGAGGGGAAACATTCAGTACTTC. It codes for CASSLTGRGNIQYF.